The 26 T cell receptor beta chains below were found in one sample sequenced in a study of cytomegalovirus exposure and HLA in healthy donors. The PCR contained 60 Vbeta and 13 Jbeta primers. Only in-frame clones appear in the TCRdb table, and some are missing; sequencing was by immunoSEQ multiplex PCR. The profile covers 85,000 to 100,000 clones, with more than 75% appearing a single time and approximately 3.6% taken by the ten largest. Sequences were obtained from PBMCs. The receptors derive from a woman in her forties in good health and CMV-seronegative.

The V and J genes are TRBV2 and TRBJ2-1; TRBD2 matches at 10 bases. The CDR3 runs to 14 residues. V gave up 9 bases and J gave up 8 bases; unmatched junction bases: 10. From germline, CDR1 is SNHLY and CDR2 FYNNEI. The CDR3 protein is CASLGLAAEHEQFF. CDR3 in DNA: TGTGCCAGTCTTGGACTAGCGGCCGAACATGAGCAGTTCTTC.

The chain uses TRBV7-2 and TRBJ2-2, with TRBD1 as a possible D gene (5 bases). Germline lookup yields CDR1 SGHTA and CDR2 FQGNSA. The V end lost 1 base, the J end lost 0 bases, and 9 bases lay between the germline ends. The CDR3 loop spans 16 amino acids. Here the CDR3 DNA reads TGTGCCAGCAGCTTAGTACAGGCCTCGAACACCGGGGAGCTGTTTTTT. It specifies CASSLVQASNTGELFF.

V usage is TRBV30 and J usage is TRBJ1-2, with TRBD1 identical over 7 bases. CDR1 is GTSNPN, CDR2 SVGIG, per germline (reference sequence). V gave up 1 base and J gave up 2 bases; unmatched junction bases: 4. CDR3 size: 14 residues. CDR3 sequence: CAWSAQDRNYGYTF. The CDR3 DNA reads as TGTGCCTGGAGTGCCCAGGACAGGAACTATGGCTACACCTTC. The full variable domain, its missing parts supplied by reference TRBV30 and TRBJ1-2, is SQTIHQWPATLVQPVGSPLSLECTVEGTSNPNLYWYRQAAGRGLQLLFYSVGIGQISSEVPQNLSASRPQDRQFILSSKKLLLSDSGFYLCAWSAQDRNYGYTFGSGTRLTVV.

The chain links TRBV11-3 to TRBJ1-1, with 8 bases fitting TRBD1. V shed 5 bases and J 11 bases; nucleotides not matched to a gene: 16. This CDR3 is 15 amino acids long. Germline V gene lookup returns CDR1 SGHNT and CDR2 YENEEA. CDR3 sequence reads: CASSPGAGGYELAFF. The CDR3 coding sequence is TGTGCCAGCAGCCCCGGGGCAGGGGGCTACGAGTTGGCTTTCTTT.

The V call is TRBV13, the J call TRBJ1-1, with 7 bases matching TRBD1. The V and J ends lost 6 bases and 9 bases, in that order; junction bases with no gene match: 22. The germline gives CDR1 PRHDT, CDR2 FYEKMQ (reference sequence). CDR3 length equals 17 residues. The CDR3 sequence: CASSSVVRQGPSVKAFF. The DNA for the CDR3 is TGTGCCAGCAGTTCCGTCGTAAGACAGGGACCGTCAGTGAAAGCTTTCTTT.

This chain joins TRBV4-1 and TRBJ1-6; D is uncertain. Germline V gene lookup returns CDR1 MGHRA and CDR2 YSYEKL. The V and J ends lost 0 bases and 10 bases respectively, with 16 bases between them. This CDR3 region has 16 residues. Here the CDR3 reads CASSQDFSRIPSPLHF. The CDR3 bases are TGCGCCAGCAGCCAAGATTTTTCCAGGATTCCCTCACCCCTCCACTTT.

This chain uses TRBV19 with TRBJ2-7; 8 nucleotides align to TRBD2. CDR1 is LNHDA, CDR2 SQIVND, per germline (reference sequence). J gave up 2 bases and V 0 bases, and 3 bases lay outside the gene matches. This CDR3 has 15 amino acids. Written as DNA, the CDR3 is TGTGCCAGTAGTATAGAAAGCGGGGGTACCTACGAGCAGTACTTC. Its translation: CASSIESGGTYEQYF.

The chain combines TRBV7-2 with TRBJ1-5, with a tentative D call TRBD1 (6 bases). Germline V gene lookup returns CDR1 SGHTA and CDR2 FQGNSA. Between the trimmed V and J ends, which lost 0 bases and 7 bases, there was a span of 13 bases. The CDR3 has 15 residues. The CDR3: CASSLAGTYLQPQHF. CDR3 nucleotide sequence: TGTGCCAGCAGCTTAGCCGGGACATATCTCCAGCCCCAGCATTTT.

This chain connects TRBV7-6 to TRBJ1-1; 12 bases align to TRBD1. Germline trimming cut 5 bases from V and 3 bases from J; bases unmatched to any gene: 7. Germline V lookup: CDR1 SGHVS, CDR2 FNYEAQ. This CDR3 contains 16 residues. CDR3 bases: TGTGCCAGCAGCAACCGGGACAGGGGGCGATACACTGAAGCTTTCTTT. Protein: CASSNRDRGRYTEAFF.

This clone was detected a few times. The chain couples TRBV15 to TRBJ1-6; the D is unclear. CDR3 length: 13 residues. The V end was cut by 3 bases, the J end by 7 bases, with 7 bases between. From germline, CDR1 is LNHNV and CDR2 YYDKDF (reference sequence). CDR3: CATSSSQNSPLHF. CDR3 bases: TGTGCCACCAGCAGTTCACAGAATTCACCCCTCCACTTT.

The V and J genes are TRBV6-1 and TRBJ2-5; 7 bases align to TRBD2. The CDR3 is made up of 14 amino acids. Germline CDR1 reads MNHNS; CDR2 reads SASEGT. V gave up 11 bases and J gave up 1 base; unmatched junction bases: 10. Written as DNA, the CDR3 is TGTGCCGCCCGGCTTGGGGGGGGCCAAGAGACCCAGTACTTC. As protein: CAARLGGGQETQYF.

The rearrangement uses TRBV13 and TRBJ1-5; D gene ambiguous. V was cut by 0 bases and J by 5 bases, with 2 bases left in between. This CDR3 region has 12 residues. CDR1 is PRHDT, CDR2 FYEKMQ, per germline (reference sequence). CDR3 sequence: CASSLGDQPQHF. The DNA for the CDR3 is TGTGCCAGCAGCTTAGGCGATCAGCCCCAGCATTTT.

The chain recombines TRBV7-9 with TRBJ1-1, with D perhaps matching TRBD1 (5 bases). The length of the CDR3 is 16 residues. The germline CDR1 and CDR2 sequences are SEHNR and FQNEAQ (reference sequence). V was pared by 4 bases and J by 7 bases, with 22 bases between. Here the CDR3 reads CASSSRQPRALNEAFF. CDR3 nucleotides: TGTGCCAGCAGCTCCAGACAGCCGCGAGCGCTCAATGAAGCTTTCTTT.

This clone was recorded only once. The rearrangement links TRBV19 to TRBJ2-1; TRBD2 matches at 8 bases. The CDR3 consists of 15 residues. V shed 3 bases and J 9 bases; nucleotides not matched to a gene: 10. Per the germline V gene, CDR1 is LNHDA and CDR2 is SQIVND (reference sequence). The CDR3 loop reads CASSMDGGARGEQFF. CDR3 nucleotides: TGTGCCAGTAGTATGGACGGGGGGGCTCGGGGTGAGCAGTTCTTC.

The chain combines TRBV10-3 with TRBJ2-5; 10 bases agree with TRBD1. Germline lookup yields CDR1 ENHRY and CDR2 SYGVKD. Germline trimming cut 10 bases from V and 5 bases from J; bases unmatched to any gene: 7. The CDR3 spans 13 residues. This chain's CDR3 is CATRDRGEETQYF. Written as DNA, the CDR3 is TGTGCCACCAGGGACAGGGGAGAGGAGACCCAGTACTTC.

This clone was detected a few times. The chain uses TRBV5-6 and TRBJ1-5, with D uncertain. V lost 5 bases, J lost 5 bases, and 14 bases lay in between. CDR1 is SGHDT and CDR2 is YYEEEE in the germline V gene. The CDR3 length is 14 residues. CDR3 bases: TGTGCCAGCAGTCAAGGGAGAAGTTATCAGCCCCAGCATTTT. This gives the protein CASSQGRSYQPQHF.

The chain employs TRBV6-6 and TRBJ2-3, with 9 bases aligning to TRBD2. The CDR3 has 15 amino acids. V gave up 5 bases and J gave up 3 bases; unmatched junction bases: 6. Germline CDR1 reads MNHNY; CDR2 reads SVGAGI (reference sequence). Written as DNA, the CDR3 is TGTGCCAGCAGTCCGGCTAGCGGGGCGACAGATACGCAGTATTTT. This sequence encodes CASSPASGATDTQYF.

This chain uses TRBV4-1 with TRBJ1-4; TRBD1 agrees at 7 bases. CDR3 length: 14 residues. The germline CDR1 and CDR2 sequences are MGHRA and YSYEKL. The J segment lost 5 bases and the V segment lost 1 base, leaving 1 base of the junction unmatched. The CDR3 sequence: CASSQAGGNEKLFF. CDR3 bases: TGCGCCAGCAGCCAAGCAGGGGGGAATGAAAAACTGTTTTTT.

The gene calls are TRBV4-2 and TRBJ2-7; TRBD1 aligns across 9 bases. From germline, CDR1 is LGHNA and CDR2 YNFKEQ. This CDR3 region has 14 residues. After removal of 5 bases from V and 2 bases from J, the junction contained 4 bases not matched to a gene. CDR3 nucleotide sequence: TGTGCCAGCAGCGCCGACAGGGGGACCTACGAGCAGTACTTC. Translation: CASSADRGTYEQYF.

This chain links TRBV13 with TRBJ1-2; unclear D gene. V shed 2 bases and J shed 8 bases, with 9 bases lying between them. The CDR3 is 12 residues long. Looked up from germline, CDR1 is PRHDT and CDR2 is FYEKMQ (reference sequence). The chain's CDR3 is CASSLPGRGYTF. For the CDR3, the DNA is TGTGCCAGCAGCTTACCAGGAAGGGGCTACACCTTC.

The V and J genes are TRBV4-3 and TRBJ2-2, with D perhaps TRBD2 (5 bases). CDR3 length: 14 residues. The V gene lost 0 bases and the J gene lost 7 bases, with 9 bases spanning the gap. Germline assignment: CDR1 LGHNA and CDR2 YSLEER. CDR3 DNA sequence: TGCGCCAGCAGCCAAGATCGGAGGTTCGGGGAGCTGTTTTTT. It codes for CASSQDRRFGELFF.

There are many counts of this clone. The gene calls are TRBV5-5 and TRBJ1-5; D not resolved. Germline CDR1 and CDR2: SGHKS and YYEKEE (reference sequence). The CDR3 is 16 residues long. Between the trimmed V and J ends, which lost 3 bases and 0 bases, there was a span of 13 bases. Here the CDR3 reads CASSSLPGDSNQPQHF. CDR3 in DNA: TGTGCCAGCAGCTCGCTTCCCGGGGATAGCAATCAGCCCCAGCATTTT.

Only one count was recorded for this clone. The chain combines TRBV30 with TRBJ1-3; TRBD1 agrees at 8 bases. V dropped 4 bases and J dropped 4; count of bases not matched to a gene: 9. The germline V gene has CDR1 GTSNPN and CDR2 SVGIG (reference sequence). The CDR3 spans 15 residues. In DNA form, the CDR3 reads TGTGCCTGGAACCCCGCACAGGGGGGGGGAAACACCATATATTTT. This codes for CAWNPAQGGGNTIYF.

This clone has more than one count but fewer than ten. The chain links TRBV10-3 to TRBJ2-2; no clear D. Germline V lookup: CDR1 ENHRY, CDR2 SYGVKD. V shed 7 bases and J shed 4 bases, with 19 bases lying between them. The CDR3 loop spans 16 amino acids. The CDR3 region is CAITPSVGGPTGELFF. As DNA, the CDR3 is TGTGCCATCACCCCCTCCGTAGGTGGGCCCACCGGGGAGCTGTTTTTT.

The gene calls are TRBV7-9 and TRBJ2-7, with 10 bases fitting TRBD2. CDR1 and CDR2 (germline): SEHNR, FQNEAQ (reference sequence). Trimming cost V 5 bases and J 9 bases; bases outside gene matches: 19. The CDR3 extends over 17 amino acids. The CDR3 sequence is CASSLWGSGGPSRAQYF. In nucleotides, the CDR3 is TGTGCCAGCAGCCTGTGGGGTAGCGGGGGGCCTTCTCGCGCGCAGTACTTC.

Only a few counts were recorded for this clone. The rearrangement links TRBV2 to TRBJ1-1, with D hard to call. In germline, CDR1 is SNHLY, CDR2 FYNNEI. The CDR3 covers 15 residues. Trimming left V 5 bases short and J 2 bases short, with 15 bases between. CDR3 loop: CASSNSGRFNTEAFF. CDR3 nucleotide sequence: TGTGCCAGCAGTAATAGCGGACGGTTTAACACTGAAGCTTTCTTT.